This T cell receptor beta chain was captured in a study of beta chain features in type 1 diabetes. Study details: The number of sorted cells examined across all samples was 107,917,701.

Study findings and constraints: Among all four CD4+ subsets, Type 1 diabetes patients had TCRB CDR3s that were moderately but significantly shorter. High-TCR-expressing cells could be over-represented by cDNA sequencing.

Expressed TCRB transcripts were sequenced after all isolated RNA was converted to cDNA. The table came from immunoSEQ multiplex PCR; TCRdb's copy has only in-frame clones and leaves some out. The sample carries 250,000 to 350,000 clones, roughly 13% recorded once. A CD45RO/CCR7/CD25/CD127/CD95/CD27 panel sorted naive, central memory, regulatory and stem cell-like memory CD4+ cells. Per germline, CDR1 SGHDT and CDR2 YYEEEE. The J segment lost 0 bases and the V segment lost 4 bases, leaving 12 bases of the junction unmatched. The CDR3 consists of 18 residues. This clone has only a few counts. As yet, its antigen is unknown.

Input material: naive CD4+ T cells from blood. The chain employs TRBV5-6 and TRBJ2-5, with 10 nucleotides matching TRBD2. This receptor was taken from a man aged 30 to 45 with type 1 diabetes. This CDR3 reads CASSSIAQREGYQETQYF. DNA of the CDR3: TGTGCCAGCAGCAGTATCGCTCAGCGGGAGGGATACCAAGAGACCCAGTACTTC.